Each of the 14 T cell receptor beta chains below was sequenced from the same sample in a study of blood T cell repertoires in COVID-19. The method was immunoSEQ multiplex PCR; TCRdb's version includes in-frame clones alone and lacks a portion of them. The table has around 430,000 clones, more than 70% seen once. Sample: peripheral blood. The source of these receptors is a woman aged 50 to 60 with COVID-19, enrolled during active disease.

Comment on this clone: The sample carries other DNA sequences with the same CDR3. The chain uses TRBV5-1 and TRBJ2-7, with 12 bases lining up with TRBD1. The J segment lost 2 bases and the V segment lost 4 bases, leaving 4 bases of the junction unmatched. CDR1 SGHRS and CDR2 YFSETQ come from the germline V gene. CDR3 length: 15 amino acids. The CDR3 protein is CASSLGTGGTYEQYF. The DNA of the CDR3 is TGCGCCAGCAGCCTAGGGACAGGGGGCACCTACGAGCAGTACTTC.

The chain carries TRBV11-3 and TRBJ2-1; TRBD1 aligns across 7 bases. Germline loops: CDR1 SGHNT, CDR2 YENEEA. J was trimmed by 7 bases and V by 3 bases; bases with no gene match: 6. The CDR3 is 14 residues long. The CDR3, as DNA: TGTGCCAGCAGCTTTAGGGCAGGGGGAAATGAGCAGTTCTTC. It codes for CASSFRAGGNEQFF.

J is TRBJ1-3 and V is TRBV7-2, with D unresolved. CDR1 is SGHTA and CDR2 is FQGNSA in the germline V gene. The CDR3 extends over 16 amino acids. V gave up 1 base and J gave up 0 bases, with 10 bases separating them. The CDR3: CASSLGARSSGNTIYF. In nucleotides, the CDR3 is TGTGCCAGCAGCTTAGGCGCCCGTTCCTCTGGAAACACCATATATTTT.

This chain links TRBV6-5 with TRBJ1-2; a weak D match, TRBD1 (6 bases). Per germline, CDR1 MNHEY and CDR2 SVGAGI. V shed 7 bases and J shed 0 bases, with 12 bases lying between them. The CDR3 runs 14 residues. Here the CDR3 reads CASTQGTANYGYTF. CDR3 nucleotides: TGTGCCAGCACCCAGGGGACGGCTAACTATGGCTACACCTTC.

The rearrangement uses TRBV5-4 and TRBJ1-6, with a tentative D call TRBD1 (6 bases). The V and J ends lost 4 bases and 8 bases respectively, with 19 bases between them. CDR1 is SGHNT, CDR2 YYREEE, per germline (reference sequence). CDR3 length: 16 residues. CDR3 in amino acids: CASSTGSQGNHSPLHF. The CDR3 DNA sequence: TGTGCCAGCAGCACCGGATCGCAGGGGAACCATTCACCCCTCCACTTT.

This clone occurred a few times. The chain is built from TRBV6-2 or TRBV6-3 and TRBJ2-1, with 7 bases that match TRBD2. J lost 2 bases, V lost 2 bases, and 6 bases had no gene match. Looked up from germline, CDR1 is MNHEY and CDR2 is SVGEGT. This CDR3 is built from 16 residues. The CDR3 bases are TGTGCCAGCAGTTACGTCCAGCGGGGTACCTACAATGAGCAGTTCTTC. Translated, it gives CASSYVQRGTYNEQFF.

This rearrangement joins TRBV7-9 to TRBJ2-1; D is unclear. CDR1 is SEHNR, CDR2 FQNEAQ, per germline (reference sequence). With 1 base removed from V and 6 bases from J, the gap between germline ends came to 10 bases. This CDR3 region has 14 residues. The CDR3 coding sequence is TGTGCCAGCAGCTTAGAGGAGAGGCGCAATGAGCAGTTCTTC. This codes for CASSLEERRNEQFF. The full variable domain, completed using reference TRBV7-9 and TRBJ2-1, is DTGVSQNPRHKITKRGQNVTFRCDPISEHNRLYWYRQTLGQGPEFLTYFQNEAQLEKSRLLSDRFSAERPKGSFSTLEIQRTEQGDSAMYLCASSLEERRNEQFFGPGTRLTVL.

The gene calls are TRBV5-4 and TRBJ2-1; no reliable D call. Per the germline V gene, CDR1 is SGHNT and CDR2 is YYREEE (reference sequence). The CDR3 loop spans 12 amino acids. V dropped 4 bases and J dropped 3 bases, with 5 bases sitting between them. The CDR3 is CASSRVYNEQFF. In DNA, the CDR3 is TGTGCCAGCAGCCGGGTCTACAATGAGCAGTTCTTC.

The CDR3 is CASTGRGQDGYTF. In DNA form, the CDR3 reads TGTGCCAGTACGGGCAGGGGGCAGGATGGCTACACCTTC. The chain recombines TRBV27 with TRBJ1-2, with TRBD1 identical over 8 bases. From germline, CDR1 is MNHEY and CDR2 SMNVEV (reference sequence). Trimming removed 9 bases from V and 6 bases from J; junction bases left unmatched: 9. CDR3 length: 13 residues.

The rearrangement links TRBV12-5 to TRBJ1-2; a weak D match, TRBD1 (5 bases). CDR1 is LGHNT and CDR2 is FRNRAP in the germline V gene. CDR3 length equals 11 residues. V was pared by 5 bases and J by 7 bases, with 8 bases between. CDR3 coding DNA: TGTGCTAGTGGTCCGGGGGGTGGCTACACCTTC. This sequence encodes CASGPGGGYTF.

Of note for this clone: Other DNA sequences in the same sample also yield this CDR3. The rearrangement joins TRBV28 to TRBJ2-7; maybe TRBD1 (5 bases). Per the germline V gene, CDR1 is MDHEN and CDR2 is SYDVKM. This CDR3 has 11 amino acids. Deletions cut 3 bases from V and 6 bases from J, with 6 bases between. The CDR3 sequence is CASSFRGEQYF. In DNA form, the CDR3 reads TGTGCCAGCAGTTTTAGGGGCGAGCAGTACTTC.

This chain joins TRBV28 and TRBJ1-2; D is uncertain. The CDR3 is 16 residues long. Germline V gene lookup returns CDR1 MDHEN and CDR2 SYDVKM. With 8 bases removed from V and 5 bases from J, the gap between germline ends came to 24 bases. The CDR3 sequence: CASRRVEGTRLYGYTF. The CDR3 DNA reads as TGTGCCAGCCGCCGAGTGGAGGGCACCCGTCTATATGGCTACACCTTC.

The rearrangement links TRBV19 to TRBJ1-5, with 9 bases matching TRBD1. In germline, CDR1 is LNHDA, CDR2 SQIVND (reference sequence). This CDR3 is 13 amino acids long. After removal of 8 bases from V and 7 bases from J, the junction contained 6 bases not matched to a gene. The CDR3 DNA follows: TGTGCCAGTTCACAGGGGGCAGAACAGCCCCAGCATTTT. Translated, it gives CASSQGAEQPQHF.

The genes are TRBV5-1 and TRBJ1-5; 7 bases are shared with TRBD1. The germline V gene has CDR1 SGHRS and CDR2 YFSETQ. J was trimmed by 7 bases and V by 0 bases; bases with no gene match: 4. The CDR3 spans 14 residues. The CDR3 bases are TGCGCCAGCAGCTTGGTCAGGGGGAACCAGCCCCAGCATTTT. Translated: CASSLVRGNQPQHF.